This T cell receptor beta chain was found in a study of blood T cell repertoires in COVID-19. Study as a whole: Nucleic acid was either cDNA or gDNA, and it came from T cells, B-cell-depleted T cells, or PBMCs.

Clones were read by immunoSEQ multiplex PCR, and TCRdb kept only the in-frame ones, dropping some. The table shows around 17,000 clones, with approximately 88% occurring only once. The sequence derives from a human donor in a cohort sampled during active COVID-19. Sequencing used peripheral blood.

The CDR3 nucleotides are TGCGCCAGCAGCTTCGGGGGGTCCTACAATGAGCAGTTCTTC. Translated, it gives CASSFGGSYNEQFF. This rearrangement joins TRBV5-1 to TRBJ2-1; 7 bases line up with TRBD2. Per the germline V gene, CDR1 is SGHRS and CDR2 is YFSETQ. This CDR3 comprises 14 residues. J gave up 1 base and V 2 bases, and 0 bases lay outside the gene matches.